This TCR beta chain was sequenced during a study of shared clonotypes between healthy human individuals. V was clipped by 4 bases and J by 0 bases, with 23 bases between them. This CDR3 spans 20 amino acids. Germline V CDR1 and CDR2: SGHNT, YYREEE (reference sequence). TCRdb's copy holds only in-frame clones and misses some; the assay was immunoSEQ multiplex PCR. The repertoire includes 2,100,000 or so clones, approximately 96% of them detected once, and less than 0.15% sits in the top ten. The receptor was isolated from a man aged 18 to 29 in good health. Sequenced material: naive CD4+ T cells sorted from blood. Subset here: CD45RA+ positively selected. The rearrangement links TRBV5-4 to TRBJ2-6, with D perhaps TRBD1 or TRBD2 (5 bases each). CDR3 in amino acids: CASSLSARFGGTSGANVLTF. Written as DNA, the CDR3 is TGTGCCAGCAGCCTCTCCGCCCGGTTTGGTGGGACCTCTGGGGCCAACGTCCTGACTTTC.